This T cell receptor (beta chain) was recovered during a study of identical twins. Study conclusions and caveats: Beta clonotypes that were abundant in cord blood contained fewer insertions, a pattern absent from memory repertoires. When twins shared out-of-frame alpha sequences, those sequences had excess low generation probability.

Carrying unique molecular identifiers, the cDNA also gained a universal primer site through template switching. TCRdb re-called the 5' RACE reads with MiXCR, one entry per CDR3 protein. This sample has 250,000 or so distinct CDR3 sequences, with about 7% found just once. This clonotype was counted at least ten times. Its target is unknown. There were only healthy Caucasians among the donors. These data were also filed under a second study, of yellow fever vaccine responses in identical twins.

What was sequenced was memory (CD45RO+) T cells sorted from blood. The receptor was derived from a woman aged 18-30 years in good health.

Here the CDR3 reads CSAADQGGGSPLHF. CDR3 in DNA: TGCAGTGCTGCCGACCAGGGGGGCGGCTCACCCCTCCACTTT. The rearrangement joins TRBV20-1 to TRBJ1-6; 7 bases align to TRBD1. This CDR3 is built from 14 residues. The V gene's germline CDR1 is DFQATT and CDR2 SNEGSKA (reference sequence). V lost 5 bases, J lost 10 bases, and 11 bases stayed unmatched.